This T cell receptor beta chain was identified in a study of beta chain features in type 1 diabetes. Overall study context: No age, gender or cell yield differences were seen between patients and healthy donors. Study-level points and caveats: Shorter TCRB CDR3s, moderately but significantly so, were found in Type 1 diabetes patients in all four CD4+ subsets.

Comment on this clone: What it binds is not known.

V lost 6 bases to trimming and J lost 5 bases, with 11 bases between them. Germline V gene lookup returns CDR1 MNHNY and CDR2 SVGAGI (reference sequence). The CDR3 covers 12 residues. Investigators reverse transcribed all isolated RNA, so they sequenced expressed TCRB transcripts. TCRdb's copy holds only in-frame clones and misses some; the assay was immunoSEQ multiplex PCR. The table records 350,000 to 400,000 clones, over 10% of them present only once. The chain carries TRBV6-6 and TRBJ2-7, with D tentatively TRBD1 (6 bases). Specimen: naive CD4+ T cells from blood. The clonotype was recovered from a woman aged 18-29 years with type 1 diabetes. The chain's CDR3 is CASSPDSDEQYF. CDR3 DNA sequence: TGTGCCAGCAGCCCGGACAGCGACGAGCAGTACTTC.